A single sample gave rise to the 11 T cell receptor beta chains below, sequenced in a study of blood T cell repertoires in COVID-19. Method: immunoSEQ multiplex PCR; TCRdb's copy keeps in-frame clones and lacks some. Of 100,000 to 130,000 clones listed, under 95% are singletons. Sequenced: peripheral blood. These receptors originate from a woman in her 30s with acute or convalescent COVID-19.

J is TRBJ1-5 and V is TRBV19, with 8 bases identical to TRBD1. This CDR3 contains 13 residues. J was trimmed by 5 bases and V by 9 bases; bases with no gene match: 6. CDR1 and CDR2 (germline): LNHDA, SQIVND (reference sequence). The CDR3 bases are TGTGCCAGCGGACAGGGTCGTGATCAGCCCCAGCATTTT. Amino acid sequence: CASGQGRDQPQHF.

The rearrangement uses TRBV4-1 and TRBJ1-5, with D unclear. The CDR3 spans 17 residues. Trimming removed 1 base from V and 2 bases from J, with 15 bases in between. Germline V lookup: CDR1 MGHRA, CDR2 YSYEKL. CDR3 residues: CASSQVVGLGGNQPQHF. The CDR3 nucleotides read TGCGCCAGCAGCCAAGTGGTTGGGCTGGGTGGCAATCAGCCCCAGCATTTT.

The chain employs TRBV30 and TRBJ1-4; D might be TRBD1 (6 bases). Trimming took off 4 bases at V and 8 bases at J, with 14 bases between the two ends. CDR1 is GTSNPN, CDR2 SVGIG, per germline (reference sequence). CDR3 size: 13 residues. As DNA, the CDR3 is TGTGCCTGGACAGGGGCGGCTCGAGAAAAACTGTTTTTT. It codes for CAWTGAAREKLFF.

The rearrangement links TRBV12-3 or TRBV12-4 to TRBJ1-2; D not resolved. Trimming pared 3 bases from V and 2 bases from J, leaving 7 bases between. The CDR3 runs to 13 residues. The CDR3 loop is CASSFGLNYGYTF. The CDR3 DNA follows: TGTGCCAGCAGTTTTGGTCTAAACTATGGCTACACCTTC.

The chain links TRBV5-5 to TRBJ2-3; TRBD2 agrees at 11 bases. V lost 4 bases and J lost 6; bases outside the gene matches: 7. The CDR3 consists of 15 residues. Germline CDR1 and CDR2: SGHKS and YYEKEE (reference sequence). CDR3 protein: CASSRVLAGGDTQYF. The CDR3 DNA reads as TGTGCCAGCAGCAGGGTGCTAGCGGGAGGCGATACGCAGTATTTT.

This clone was seen only a few times. The identical CDR3 is also encoded by other nucleotide sequences in the sample. The J gene is TRBJ2-2, the V gene TRBV9, with TRBD1 identical over 8 bases. This CDR3 is 18 amino acids long. From germline, CDR1 is SGDLS and CDR2 YYNGEE. V dropped 0 bases and J dropped 0; count of bases not matched to a gene: 7. DNA of the CDR3: TGTGCCAGCAGCGTAGCCCCTCTGACAGGGGCGAACACCGGGGAGCTGTTTTTT. Amino acid sequence: CASSVAPLTGANTGELFF. Variable domain in full (rest from reference TRBV9 and TRBJ2-2): DSGVTQTPKHLITATGQRVTLRCSPRSGDLSVYWYQQSLDQGLQFLIQYYNGEERAKGNILERFSAQQFPDLHSELNLSSLELGDSALYFCASSVAPLTGANTGELFFGEGSRLTVL.

This clone is a singleton in its sample. The J gene is TRBJ2-5, the V gene TRBV28; D remains ambiguous. Trimming took off 3 bases at V and 5 bases at J, with 7 bases between the two ends. The CDR3 sequence is 12 residues long. The V gene's germline CDR1 is MDHEN and CDR2 SYDVKM. The CDR3 sequence: CASSFFLETQYF. In nucleotides, the CDR3 is TGTGCCAGCAGTTTTTTTCTCGAGACCCAGTACTTC.

This clone was observed a single time. The V and J genes are TRBV20-1 and TRBJ1-5; possible D gene TRBD1, 5 bases. The CDR3 consists of 11 residues. The ends were cut back, 3 bases at V and 11 bases at J, with 11 bases in the middle. Looked up from germline, CDR1 is DFQATT and CDR2 is SNEGSKA (reference sequence). The CDR3 reads CSASIQESQHF. The DNA for the CDR3 is TGCAGTGCTAGTATACAGGAATCCCAGCATTTT.

V gene TRBV6-5 combines with J gene TRBJ1-1; TRBD1 aligns across 7 bases. V was pared by 6 bases and J by 6 bases, with 10 bases of the junction left unmatched. This CDR3 contains 14 residues. Germline lookup yields CDR1 MNHEY and CDR2 SVGAGI. The CDR3 here is CASRSGTDGSEAFF. The CDR3 DNA reads as TGTGCCAGCAGATCCGGGACAGACGGATCTGAAGCTTTCTTT.

The chain is built from TRBV7-9 and TRBJ2-1; TRBD2 is a possible D gene (6 bases). Germline-derived CDR1 and CDR2 are SEHNR and FQNEAQ (reference sequence). CDR3 length: 19 amino acids. V was cut by 4 bases and J by 4 bases, with 26 bases left in between. CDR3 sequence (DNA): TGTGCCAGCAGCTCCCATGACACTGTTGGAGGGGTGGCTTACAATGAGCAGTTCTTC. It is translated as CASSSHDTVGGVAYNEQFF.

The chain carries TRBV7-9 and TRBJ1-4, with D unclear. CDR1 is SEHNR and CDR2 is FQNEAQ in the germline V gene (reference sequence). V was shortened by 0 bases and J by 2 bases, with 10 bases between the two germline ends. The CDR3 has 16 residues. CDR3 protein: CASSLAGQWTNEKLFF. The CDR3 nucleotides are TGTGCCAGCAGCTTAGCGGGCCAGTGGACTAATGAAAAACTGTTTTTT. The complete variable domain, with remaining parts taken from reference TRBV7-9 and TRBJ1-4, reads DTGVSQNPRHKITKRGQNVTFRCDPISEHNRLYWYRQTLGQGPEFLTYFQNEAQLEKSRLLSDRFSAERPKGSFSTLEIQRTEQGDSAMYLCASSLAGQWTNEKLFFGSGTQLSVL.